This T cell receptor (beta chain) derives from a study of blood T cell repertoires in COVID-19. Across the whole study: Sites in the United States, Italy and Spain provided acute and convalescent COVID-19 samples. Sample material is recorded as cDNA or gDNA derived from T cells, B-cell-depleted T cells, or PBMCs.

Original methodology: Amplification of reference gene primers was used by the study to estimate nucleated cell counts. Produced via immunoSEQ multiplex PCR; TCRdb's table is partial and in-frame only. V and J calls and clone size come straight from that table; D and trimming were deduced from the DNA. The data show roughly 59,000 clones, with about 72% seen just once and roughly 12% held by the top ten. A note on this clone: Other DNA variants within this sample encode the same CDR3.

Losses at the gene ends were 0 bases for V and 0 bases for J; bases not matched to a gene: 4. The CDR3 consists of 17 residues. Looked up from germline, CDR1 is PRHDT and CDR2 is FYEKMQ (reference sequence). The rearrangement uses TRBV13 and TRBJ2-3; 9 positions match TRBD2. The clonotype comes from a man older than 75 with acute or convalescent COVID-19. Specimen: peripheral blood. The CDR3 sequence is CASSLGLAGGSTDTQYF. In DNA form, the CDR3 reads TGTGCCAGCAGCTTAGGCCTGGCGGGGGGGAGCACAGATACGCAGTATTTT.